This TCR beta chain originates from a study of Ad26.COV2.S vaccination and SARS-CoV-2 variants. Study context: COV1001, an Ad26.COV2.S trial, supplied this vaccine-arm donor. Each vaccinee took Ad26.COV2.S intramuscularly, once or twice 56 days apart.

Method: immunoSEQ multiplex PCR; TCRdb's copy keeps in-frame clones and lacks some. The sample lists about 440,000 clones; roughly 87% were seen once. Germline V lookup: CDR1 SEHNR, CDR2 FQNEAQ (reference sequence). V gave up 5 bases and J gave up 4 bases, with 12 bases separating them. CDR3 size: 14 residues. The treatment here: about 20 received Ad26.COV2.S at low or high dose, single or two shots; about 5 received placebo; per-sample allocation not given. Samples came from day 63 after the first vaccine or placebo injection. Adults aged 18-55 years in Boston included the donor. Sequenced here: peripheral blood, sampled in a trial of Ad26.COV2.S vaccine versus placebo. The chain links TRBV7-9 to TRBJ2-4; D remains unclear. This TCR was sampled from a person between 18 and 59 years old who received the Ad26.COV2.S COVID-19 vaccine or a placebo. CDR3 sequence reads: CASSPRQGKNIQYF. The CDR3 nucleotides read TGTGCCAGCAGCCCCAGACAAGGGAAAAACATTCAGTACTTC. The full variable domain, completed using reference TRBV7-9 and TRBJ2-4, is DTGVSQNPRHKITKRGQNVTFRCDPISEHNRLYWYRQTLGQGPEFLTYFQNEAQLEKSRLLSDRFSAERPKGSFSTLEIQRTEQGDSAMYLCASSPRQGKNIQYFGAGTRLSVL.